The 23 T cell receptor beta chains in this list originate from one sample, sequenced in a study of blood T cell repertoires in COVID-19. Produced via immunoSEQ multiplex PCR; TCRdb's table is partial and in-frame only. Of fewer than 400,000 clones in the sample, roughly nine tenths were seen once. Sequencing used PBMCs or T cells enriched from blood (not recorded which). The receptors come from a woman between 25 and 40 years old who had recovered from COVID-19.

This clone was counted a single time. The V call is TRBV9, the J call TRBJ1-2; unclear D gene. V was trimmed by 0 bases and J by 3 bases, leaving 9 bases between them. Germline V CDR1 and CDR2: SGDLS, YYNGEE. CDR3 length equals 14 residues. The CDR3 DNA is TGTGCCAGCAGCGTAGGGAGACGAGACTATGGCTACACCTTC. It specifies CASSVGRRDYGYTF. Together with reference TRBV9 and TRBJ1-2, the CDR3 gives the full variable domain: DSGVTQTPKHLITATGQRVTLRCSPRSGDLSVYWYQQSLDQGLQFLIQYYNGEERAKGNILERFSAQQFPDLHSELNLSSLELGDSALYFCASSVGRRDYGYTFGSGTRLTVV.

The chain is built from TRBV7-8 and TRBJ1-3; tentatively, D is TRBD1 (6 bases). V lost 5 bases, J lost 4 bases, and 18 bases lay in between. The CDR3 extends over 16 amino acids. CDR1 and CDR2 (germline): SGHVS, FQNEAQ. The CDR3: CASSGVTQGTGNTIYF. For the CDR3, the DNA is TGTGCCAGCAGCGGAGTGACTCAGGGGACGGGAAACACCATATATTTT.

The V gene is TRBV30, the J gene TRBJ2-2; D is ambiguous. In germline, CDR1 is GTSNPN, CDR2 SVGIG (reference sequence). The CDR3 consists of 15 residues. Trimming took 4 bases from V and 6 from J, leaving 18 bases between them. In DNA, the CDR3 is TGTGCCTGGACCTTGACGGGTCTCTTGTCCGGGGAGCTGTTTTTT. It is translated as CAWTLTGLLSGELFF.

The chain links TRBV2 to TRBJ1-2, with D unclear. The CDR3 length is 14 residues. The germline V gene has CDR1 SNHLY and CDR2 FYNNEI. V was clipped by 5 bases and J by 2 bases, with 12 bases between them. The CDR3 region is CASSPTTVNYGYTF. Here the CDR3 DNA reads TGTGCCAGCAGTCCTACAACAGTCAACTATGGCTACACCTTC.

CDR3 loop: CASSPGDRREAEAFF. In nucleotides, the CDR3 is TGTGCCAGCAGCCCCGGGGACAGGCGAGAAGCTGAAGCTTTCTTT. The chain is built from TRBV7-9 and TRBJ1-1; the match to TRBD1 covers 8 bases. CDR3 length: 15 amino acids. Germline loops: CDR1 SEHNR, CDR2 FQNEAQ (reference sequence). Trimming removed 5 bases from V and 6 bases from J; junction bases left unmatched: 11.

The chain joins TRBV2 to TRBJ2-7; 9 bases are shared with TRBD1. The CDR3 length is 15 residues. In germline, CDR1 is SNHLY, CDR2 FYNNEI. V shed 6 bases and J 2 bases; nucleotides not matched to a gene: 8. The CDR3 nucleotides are TGTGCCAGCAGGGAAAACAGGGGGCAGGCCTACGAGCAGTACTTC. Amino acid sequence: CASRENRGQAYEQYF.

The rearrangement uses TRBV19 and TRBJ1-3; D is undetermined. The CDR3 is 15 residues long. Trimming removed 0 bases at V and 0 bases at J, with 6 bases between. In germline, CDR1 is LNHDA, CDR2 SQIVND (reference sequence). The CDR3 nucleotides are TGTGCCAGTAGTATAGACGGTTTCTCTGGAAACACCATATATTTT. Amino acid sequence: CASSIDGFSGNTIYF.

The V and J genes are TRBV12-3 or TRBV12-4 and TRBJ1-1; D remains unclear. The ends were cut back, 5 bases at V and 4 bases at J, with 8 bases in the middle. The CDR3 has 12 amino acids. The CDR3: CASSIGATEAFF. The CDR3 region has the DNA TGTGCCAGCAGTATCGGTGCCACTGAAGCTTTCTTT.

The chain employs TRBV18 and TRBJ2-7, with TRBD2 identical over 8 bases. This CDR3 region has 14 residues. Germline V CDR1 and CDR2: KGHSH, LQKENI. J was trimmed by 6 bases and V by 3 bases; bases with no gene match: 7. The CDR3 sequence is CASSPGLASGEQYF. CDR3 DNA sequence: TGTGCCAGCTCACCTGGACTAGCTTCCGGCGAGCAGTACTTC.

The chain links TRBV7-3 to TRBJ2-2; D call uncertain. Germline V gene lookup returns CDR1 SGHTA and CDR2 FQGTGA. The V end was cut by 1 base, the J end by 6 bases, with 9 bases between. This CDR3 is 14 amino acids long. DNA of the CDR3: TGTGCCAGCAGCTTAATTCCCCCGGCCGGGGAGCTGTTTTTT. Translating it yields CASSLIPPAGELFF.

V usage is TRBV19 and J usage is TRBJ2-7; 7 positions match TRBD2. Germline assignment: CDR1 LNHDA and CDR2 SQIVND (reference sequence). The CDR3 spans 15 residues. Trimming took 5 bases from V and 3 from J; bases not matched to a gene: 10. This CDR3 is CASSSGGTGFYEQYF. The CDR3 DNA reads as TGTGCCAGTAGTTCGGGGGGTACAGGCTTCTACGAGCAGTACTTC.

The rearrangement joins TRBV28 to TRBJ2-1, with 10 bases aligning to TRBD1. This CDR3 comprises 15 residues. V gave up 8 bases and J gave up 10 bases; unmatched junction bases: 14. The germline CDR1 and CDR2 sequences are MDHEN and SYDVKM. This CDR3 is CASPSGTGVLDEQFF. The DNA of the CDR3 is TGTGCCAGCCCCTCAGGGACAGGGGTTTTAGACGAGCAGTTCTTC. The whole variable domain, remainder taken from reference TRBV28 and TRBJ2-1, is DVKVTQSSRYLVKRTGEKVFLECVQDMDHENMFWYRQDPGLGLRLIYFSYDVKMKEKGDIPEGYSVSREKKERFSLILESASTNQTSMYLCASPSGTGVLDEQFFGPGTRLTVL.

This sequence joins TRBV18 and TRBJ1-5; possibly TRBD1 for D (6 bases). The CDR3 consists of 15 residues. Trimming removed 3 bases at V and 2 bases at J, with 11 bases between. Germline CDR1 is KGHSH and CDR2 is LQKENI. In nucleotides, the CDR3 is TGTGCCAGCTCACCTCAATGGACAGGCAATCAGCCCCAGCATTTT. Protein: CASSPQWTGNQPQHF.

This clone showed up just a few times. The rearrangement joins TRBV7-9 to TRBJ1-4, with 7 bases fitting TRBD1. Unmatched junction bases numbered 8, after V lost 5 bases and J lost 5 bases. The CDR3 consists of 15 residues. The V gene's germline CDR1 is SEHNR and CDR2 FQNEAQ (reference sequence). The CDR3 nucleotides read TGTGCCAGCAGCCATGACAGGGCGGTAAATGAAAAACTGTTTTTT. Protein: CASSHDRAVNEKLFF.

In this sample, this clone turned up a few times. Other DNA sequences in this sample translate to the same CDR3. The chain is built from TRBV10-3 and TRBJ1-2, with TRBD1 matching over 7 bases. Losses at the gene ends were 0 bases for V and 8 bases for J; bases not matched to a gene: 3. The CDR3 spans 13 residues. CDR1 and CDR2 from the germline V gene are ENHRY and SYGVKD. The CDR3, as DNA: TGTGCCATCAGTGAGTCGACAGGGTACGGCTACACCTTC. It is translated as CAISESTGYGYTF.

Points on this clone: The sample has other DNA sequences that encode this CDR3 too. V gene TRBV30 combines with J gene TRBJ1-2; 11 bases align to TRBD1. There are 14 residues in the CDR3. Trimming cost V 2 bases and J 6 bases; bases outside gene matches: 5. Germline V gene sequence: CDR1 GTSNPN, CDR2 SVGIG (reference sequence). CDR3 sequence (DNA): TGTGCCTGGAGTTTGGGACAGGGGGTCCATGGCTACACCTTC. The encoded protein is CAWSLGQGVHGYTF. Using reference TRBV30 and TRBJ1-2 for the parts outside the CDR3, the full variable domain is SQTIHQWPATLVQPVGSPLSLECTVEGTSNPNLYWYRQAAGRGLQLLFYSVGIGQISSEVPQNLSASRPQDRQFILSSKKLLLSDSGFYLCAWSLGQGVHGYTFGSGTRLTVV.

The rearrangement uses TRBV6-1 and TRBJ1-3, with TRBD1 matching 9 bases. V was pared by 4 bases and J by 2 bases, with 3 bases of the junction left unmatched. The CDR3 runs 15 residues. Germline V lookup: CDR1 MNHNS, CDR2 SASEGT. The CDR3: CASSAGTGTGNTIYF. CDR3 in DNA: TGTGCCAGCAGTGCGGGGACAGGGACTGGAAACACCATATATTTT.

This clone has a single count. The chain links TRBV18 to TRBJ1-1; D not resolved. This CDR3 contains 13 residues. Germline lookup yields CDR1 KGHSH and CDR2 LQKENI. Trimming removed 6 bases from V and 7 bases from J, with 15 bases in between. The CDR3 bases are TGTGCCAGCTCCCCTTTACTTGAGGTTGAAGCTTTCTTT. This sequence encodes CASSPLLEVEAFF.

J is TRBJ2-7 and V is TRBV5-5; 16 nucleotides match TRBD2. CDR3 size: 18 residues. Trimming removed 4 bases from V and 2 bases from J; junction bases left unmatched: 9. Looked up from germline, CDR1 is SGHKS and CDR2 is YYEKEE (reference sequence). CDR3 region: CASSTKGLAGGPTYEQYF. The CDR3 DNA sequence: TGTGCCAGCAGCACAAAGGGACTAGCGGGGGGGCCAACCTACGAGCAGTACTTC.

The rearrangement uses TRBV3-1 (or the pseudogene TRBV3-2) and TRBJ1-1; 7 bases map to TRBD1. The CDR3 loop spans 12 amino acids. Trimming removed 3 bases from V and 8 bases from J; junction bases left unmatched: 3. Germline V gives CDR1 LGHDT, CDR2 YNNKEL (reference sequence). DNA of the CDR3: TGTGCCAGCAGCCACAGGGGGAAGGAAGCTTTCTTT. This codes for CASSHRGKEAFF.

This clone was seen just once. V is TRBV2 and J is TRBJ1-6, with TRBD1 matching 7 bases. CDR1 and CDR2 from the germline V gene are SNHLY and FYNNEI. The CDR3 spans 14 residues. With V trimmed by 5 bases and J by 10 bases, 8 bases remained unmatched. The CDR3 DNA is TGTGCCAGCAGTCGGGACAGTGGTATCTCACCCCTCCACTTT. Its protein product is CASSRDSGISPLHF.

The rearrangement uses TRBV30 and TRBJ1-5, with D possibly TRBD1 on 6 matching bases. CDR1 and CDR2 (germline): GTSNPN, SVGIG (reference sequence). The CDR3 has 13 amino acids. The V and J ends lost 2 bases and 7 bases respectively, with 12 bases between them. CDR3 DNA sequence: TGTGCCTGGAGTTACAGGGTAGGGCAGCCCCAGCATTTT. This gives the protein CAWSYRVGQPQHF.

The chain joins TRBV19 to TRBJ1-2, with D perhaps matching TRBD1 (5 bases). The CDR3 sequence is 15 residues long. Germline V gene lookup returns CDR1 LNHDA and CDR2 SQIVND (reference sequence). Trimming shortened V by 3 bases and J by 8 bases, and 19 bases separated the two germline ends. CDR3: CASSIIQVGVRGYTF. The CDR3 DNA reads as TGTGCCAGTAGTATCATACAGGTCGGCGTGAGAGGCTACACCTTC.